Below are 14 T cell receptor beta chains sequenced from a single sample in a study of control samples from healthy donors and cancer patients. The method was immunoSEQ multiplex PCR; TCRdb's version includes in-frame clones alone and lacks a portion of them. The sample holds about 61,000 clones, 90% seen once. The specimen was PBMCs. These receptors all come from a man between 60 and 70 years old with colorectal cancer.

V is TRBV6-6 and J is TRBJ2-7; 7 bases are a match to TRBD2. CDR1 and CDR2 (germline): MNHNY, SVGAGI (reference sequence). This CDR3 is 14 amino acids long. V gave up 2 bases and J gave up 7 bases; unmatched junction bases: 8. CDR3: CASSYGGGLKEQYF. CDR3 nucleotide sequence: TGTGCCAGCAGTTACGGCGGGGGTTTGAAAGAGCAGTACTTC.

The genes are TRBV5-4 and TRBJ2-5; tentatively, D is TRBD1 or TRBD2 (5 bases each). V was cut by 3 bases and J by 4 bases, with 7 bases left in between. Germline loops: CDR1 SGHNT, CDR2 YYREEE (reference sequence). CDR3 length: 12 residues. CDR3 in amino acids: CASSSGTETQYF. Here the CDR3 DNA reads TGTGCCAGCAGCTCGGGGACAGAGACCCAGTACTTC.

CDR3 sequence reads: CASSELGLSSGNTIYF. The CDR3 DNA is TGTGCCAGCAGTGAATTGGGGCTTAGCTCTGGAAACACCATATATTTT. J is TRBJ1-3 and V is TRBV6-1; perhaps TRBD1 as D (5 bases). The CDR3 is 16 amino acids. CDR1 and CDR2 from the germline V gene are MNHNS and SASEGT. The germline V and J ends were trimmed by 2 bases and 0 bases, with 11 bases remaining between them.

The DNA for the CDR3 is TGTGCCAGCAGCTCCGGGACAGGGGTGCAAGAGACCCAGTACTTC. Translation: CASSSGTGVQETQYF. J is TRBJ2-5 and V is TRBV28, with 10 bases identical to TRBD1. J was trimmed by 2 bases and V by 6 bases; bases with no gene match: 6. Germline V CDR1 and CDR2: MDHEN, SYDVKM. The CDR3 has 15 amino acids.

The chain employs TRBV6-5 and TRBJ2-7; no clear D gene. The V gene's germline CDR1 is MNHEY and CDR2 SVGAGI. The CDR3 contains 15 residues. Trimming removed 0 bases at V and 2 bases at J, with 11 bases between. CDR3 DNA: TGTGCCAGCAGTTACTCTGAGGTCCGGGCCTACGAGCAGTACTTC. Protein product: CASSYSEVRAYEQYF.

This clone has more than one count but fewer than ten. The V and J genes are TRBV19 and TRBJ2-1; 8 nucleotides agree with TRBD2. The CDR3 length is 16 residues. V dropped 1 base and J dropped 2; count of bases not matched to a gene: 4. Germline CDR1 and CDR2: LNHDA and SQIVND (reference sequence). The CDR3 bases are TGTGCCAGTAGTATAGGGGCGGGGGGTCCCTACAATGAGCAGTTCTTC. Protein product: CASSIGAGGPYNEQFF. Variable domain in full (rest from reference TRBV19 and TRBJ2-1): DGGITQSPKYLFRKEGQNVTLSCEQNLNHDAMYWYRQDPGQGLRLIYYSQIVNDFQKGDIAEGYSVSREKKESFPLTVTSAQKNPTAFYLCASSIGAGGPYNEQFFGPGTRLTVL.

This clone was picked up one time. The CDR3: CASSSAGPTDNSPLHF. The CDR3 DNA reads TGTGCCAGCAGCTCCGCCGGCCCTACGGATAATTCACCCCTCCACTTT. The chain links TRBV7-6 to TRBJ1-6; D uncertain. The germline V and J ends were trimmed by 4 bases and 5 bases, with 15 bases remaining between them. The CDR3 runs to 16 residues. In germline, CDR1 is SGHVS, CDR2 FNYEAQ.

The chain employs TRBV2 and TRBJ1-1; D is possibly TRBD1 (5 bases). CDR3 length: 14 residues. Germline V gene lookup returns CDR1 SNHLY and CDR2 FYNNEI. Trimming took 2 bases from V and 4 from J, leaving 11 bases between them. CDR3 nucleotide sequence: TGTGCCAGCAGTGAACGGCAGGGCGGCACTGAAGCTTTCTTT. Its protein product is CASSERQGGTEAFF.

CDR3 amino acids: CASSSEGSGVTEAFF. In nucleotides, the CDR3 is TGTGCCAGCAGCTCGGAAGGGTCCGGGGTCACTGAAGCTTTCTTT. The chain recombines TRBV5-5 with TRBJ1-1; D unresolved. V was cut by 3 bases and J by 4 bases, with 16 bases left in between. CDR1 is SGHKS and CDR2 is YYEKEE in the germline V gene (reference sequence). The CDR3 is made up of 15 amino acids.

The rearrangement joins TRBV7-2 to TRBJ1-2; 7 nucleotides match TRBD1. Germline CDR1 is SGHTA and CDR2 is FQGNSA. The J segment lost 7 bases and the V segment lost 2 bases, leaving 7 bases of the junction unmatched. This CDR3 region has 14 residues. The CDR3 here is CASSLRRGQGGYTF. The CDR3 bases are TGTGCCAGCAGCTTAAGGAGGGGGCAAGGTGGCTACACCTTC.

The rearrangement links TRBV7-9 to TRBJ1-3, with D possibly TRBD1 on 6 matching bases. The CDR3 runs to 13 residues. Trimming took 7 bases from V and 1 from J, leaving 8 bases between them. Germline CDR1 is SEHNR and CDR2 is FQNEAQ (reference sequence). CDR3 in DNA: TGTGCCAGCAAGAGGGGGTCTGGAAACACCATATATTTT. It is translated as CASKRGSGNTIYF. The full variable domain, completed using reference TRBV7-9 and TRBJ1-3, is DTGVSQNPRHKITKRGQNVTFRCDPISEHNRLYWYRQTLGQGPEFLTYFQNEAQLEKSRLLSDRFSAERPKGSFSTLEIQRTEQGDSAMYLCASKRGSGNTIYFGEGSWLTVV.

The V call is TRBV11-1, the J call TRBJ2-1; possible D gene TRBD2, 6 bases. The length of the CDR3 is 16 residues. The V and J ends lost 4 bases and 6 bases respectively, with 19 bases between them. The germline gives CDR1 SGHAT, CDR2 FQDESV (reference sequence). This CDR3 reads CASSSLGGRLVNEQFF. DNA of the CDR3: TGTGCCAGCAGCTCTCTTGGGGGGAGGTTGGTCAATGAGCAGTTCTTC.

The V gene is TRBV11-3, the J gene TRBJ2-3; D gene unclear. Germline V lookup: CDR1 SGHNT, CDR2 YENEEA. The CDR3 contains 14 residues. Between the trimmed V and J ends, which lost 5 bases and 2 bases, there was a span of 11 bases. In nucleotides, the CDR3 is TGTGCCAGCAGCCTTCGCCATCTCACAGATACGCAGTATTTT. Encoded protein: CASSLRHLTDTQYF.

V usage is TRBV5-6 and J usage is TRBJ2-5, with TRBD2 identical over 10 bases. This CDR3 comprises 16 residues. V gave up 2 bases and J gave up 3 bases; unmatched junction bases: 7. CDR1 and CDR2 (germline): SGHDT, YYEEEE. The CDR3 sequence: CASSLVWLAGEETQYF. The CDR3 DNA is TGTGCCAGCAGCTTAGTTTGGCTAGCGGGGGAAGAGACCCAGTACTTC.